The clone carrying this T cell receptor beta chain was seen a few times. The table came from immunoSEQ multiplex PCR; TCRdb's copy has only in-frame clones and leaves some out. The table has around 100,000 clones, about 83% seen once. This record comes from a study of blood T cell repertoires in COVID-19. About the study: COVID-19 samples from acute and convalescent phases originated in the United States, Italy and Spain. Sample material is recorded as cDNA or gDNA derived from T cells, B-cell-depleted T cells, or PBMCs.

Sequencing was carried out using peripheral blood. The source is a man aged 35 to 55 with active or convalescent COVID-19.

In DNA, the CDR3 is TGTGCCAGCAGCCAATTGGGGGGTCCCAACAATGAGCAGTTCTTC. Translation gives CASSQLGGPNNEQFF. V is TRBV7-3 and J is TRBJ2-1, with D possibly matching TRBD2 (6 bases). This CDR3 region has 15 residues. Trimming took 5 bases from V and 5 from J, leaving 16 bases between them. Germline V gives CDR1 SGHTA, CDR2 FQGTGA.